One sample yielded the 2 T cell receptor beta chains listed below, sequenced in a study of T-cell memory formation after mild COVID-19. TCRdb re-called the 5' RACE reads with MiXCR, one entry per CDR3 protein. The profile shows about 360,000 distinct CDR3 sequences, under 15% of them singletons. Sequenced sample: PBMCs or a T cell subset sorted from them (not recorded which). Every receptor here comes from a man in his late teens or twenties who had mild COVID-19 (a few samples of this study predate the infection). Cell type and time point are not known.

This clonotype was detected only a few times. The V call is TRBV7-8, the J call TRBJ1-5; 10 bases are shared with TRBD1. This CDR3 spans 17 amino acids. Unmatched junction bases numbered 7, after V lost 5 bases and J lost 0 bases. Per the germline V gene, CDR1 is SGHVS and CDR2 is FQNEAQ. The CDR3 region is CASSLGTGAVSNQPQHF. Here the CDR3 DNA reads TGTGCCAGCAGCCTCGGGACAGGGGCGGTTAGCAATCAGCCCCAGCATTTT.

The V call is TRBV4-1, the J call TRBJ2-7; D perhaps matches TRBD2 (5 bases). The CDR3 covers 15 residues. Trimming removed 4 bases at V and 2 bases at J, with 15 bases between. Per the germline V gene, CDR1 is MGHRA and CDR2 is YSYEKL. In nucleotides, the CDR3 is TGCGCCAGCAGCCGAATTACAGAGGGAGCCTACGAGCAGTACTTC. It codes for CASSRITEGAYEQYF.